These 13 T cell receptor beta chains were all obtained from the same sample, sequenced in a study of blood T cell repertoires in COVID-19. TCRdb's copy holds only in-frame clones and misses some; the assay was immunoSEQ multiplex PCR. The data hold 230,000 or so clones, with around 88% observed a single time. Sequencing was carried out using peripheral blood. The receptors were sampled from a man aged 35-49 years with active or convalescent COVID-19.

The rearrangement links TRBV18 to TRBJ2-3, with D hard to call. V was pared by 3 bases and J by 5 bases, with 9 bases between. Germline V gene data show CDR1 as KGHSH and CDR2 as LQKENI. The CDR3 length is 13 residues. The CDR3 loop is CASSPVSGDTQYF. The CDR3 DNA is TGTGCCAGCTCACCTGTGTCCGGAGATACGCAGTATTTT.

V gene TRBV5-1 combines with J gene TRBJ1-1, with 7 positions matching TRBD1. Unmatched junction bases numbered 8, after V lost 5 bases and J lost 1 base. Germline lookup yields CDR1 SGHRS and CDR2 YFSETQ. The CDR3 loop spans 15 amino acids. The CDR3 DNA reads as TGCGCCAGCAGATCGACGGGACAGAAGAACACTGAAGCTTTCTTT. Its translation is CASRSTGQKNTEAFF.

In this sample, this clone turned up once. This chain joins TRBV6-5 and TRBJ1-5; tentative D call: TRBD1 (6 bases). The CDR3 extends over 14 amino acids. Trimming shortened V by 6 bases and J by 5 bases, and 14 bases separated the two germline ends. Germline CDR1 MNHEY, CDR2 SVGAGI. The CDR3 DNA is TGTGCCAGCAGATTCAGGGGAGGGGATCAGCCCCAGCATTTT. This gives the protein CASRFRGGDQPQHF.

The genes are TRBV10-2 and TRBJ2-5; 13 bases map to TRBD2. V was pared by 5 bases and J by 4 bases, with 4 bases of the junction left unmatched. The CDR3 is 15 residues long. Germline V gives CDR1 WSHSY, CDR2 SAAADI. For the CDR3, the DNA is TGCGCCAGCAGTCAACTAGCGGGGGGGAGAGAGACCCAGTACTTC. Translation gives CASSQLAGGRETQYF.

This clone was seen a single time. The CDR3: CALGGRTSSGNTIYF. CDR3 bases: TGTGCCCTAGGTGGGAGGACCAGCTCTGGAAACACCATATATTTT. The chain recombines TRBV30 with TRBJ1-3; no reliable D call. Germline-derived CDR1 and CDR2 are GTSNPN and SVGIG (reference sequence). The V end lost 8 bases, the J end lost 0 bases, and 17 bases lay between the germline ends. CDR3 length: 15 residues.

The chain employs TRBV7-9 and TRBJ1-5, with 8 bases identical to TRBD1. V lost 5 bases and J lost 12; bases outside the gene matches: 9. CDR3 length: 13 amino acids. Germline CDR1 is SEHNR and CDR2 is FQNEAQ (reference sequence). For the CDR3, the DNA is TGTGCCAGCAGCCCCACAGGGACAGGCGGCCAGCATTTT. Its protein product is CASSPTGTGGQHF. The variable domain in full, completed from reference TRBV7-9 and TRBJ1-5, reads DTGVSQNPRHKITKRGQNVTFRCDPISEHNRLYWYRQTLGQGPEFLTYFQNEAQLEKSRLLSDRFSAERPKGSFSTLEIQRTEQGDSAMYLCASSPTGTGGQHFGDGTRLSIL.

This clone has a handful of counts. Its ends do not fully match the called genes, so a read error is possible. V usage is TRBV7-3 and J usage is TRBJ1-3; 8 bases fit TRBD1. In germline, CDR1 is SGHTA, CDR2 FQGTGA. The CDR3 is made up of 14 amino acids. The CDR3 sequence: CVSQGAGSGNTIYF. The CDR3 DNA is TGTGTCAGCCAGGGGGCAGGCTCTGGAAACACCATATATTTT.

This chain uses TRBV9 with TRBJ1-2; 9 bases line up with TRBD1. There are 15 residues in the CDR3. CDR1 and CDR2 (germline): SGDLS, YYNGEE. J lost 7 bases, V lost 3 bases, and 10 bases had no gene match. CDR3: CASSAGTGNSGGYTF. CDR3 coding DNA: TGTGCCAGCAGCGCCGGGACAGGGAATAGTGGTGGCTACACCTTC.

This chain links TRBV19 with TRBJ1-1; D remains ambiguous. The length of the CDR3 is 13 residues. The germline gives CDR1 LNHDA, CDR2 SQIVND (reference sequence). Trimming cost V 3 bases and J 2 bases, with 7 bases left between them. The DNA for the CDR3 is TGTGCCAGTAGTATGACACAAAACACTGAAGCTTTCTTT. Its protein product is CASSMTQNTEAFF.

About this clone itself: This may arise from a read error, as a much more abundant clone is one base away. The CDR3 DNA is TGTGCCAGCAGTGACAGGGGGAACACTGAAGCTTTCTTT. Translating gives CASSDRGNTEAFF. This chain joins TRBV6-4 and TRBJ1-1; tentatively, D is TRBD1 (5 bases). The ends were cut back, 2 bases at V and 1 base at J, with 5 bases in the middle. The germline CDR1 and CDR2 sequences are MRHNA and SNTAGT. This CDR3 contains 13 residues.

The V gene is TRBV5-1, the J gene TRBJ2-2; TRBD1 agrees at 7 bases. CDR1 is SGHRS, CDR2 YFSETQ, per germline. The CDR3 length is 16 residues. After removal of 0 bases from V and 2 bases from J, the junction contained 4 bases not matched to a gene. As DNA, the CDR3 is TGCGCCAGCAGCTTGGCCGGGACAGCTAACACCGGGGAGCTGTTTTTT. It codes for CASSLAGTANTGELFF.

The chain carries TRBV2 and TRBJ2-7; TRBD1 might be the D (6 bases). The germline CDR1 and CDR2 sequences are SNHLY and FYNNEI. The CDR3 consists of 13 residues. V was shortened by 5 bases and J by 6 bases, with 14 bases between the two germline ends. The CDR3 nucleotides are TGTGCCAGCAGTTCCAGGGGAAGTGGCGAGCAGTACTTC. Protein: CASSSRGSGEQYF. The complete variable domain, with remaining parts taken from reference TRBV2 and TRBJ2-7, reads EPEVTQTPSHQVTQMGQEVILRCVPISNHLYFYWYRQILGQKVEFLVSFYNNEISEKSEIFDDQFSVERPDGSNFTLKIRSTKLEDSAMYFCASSSRGSGEQYFGPGTRLTVT.

V is TRBV24-1 and J is TRBJ2-3; TRBD2 agrees at 8 bases. From germline, CDR1 is KGHDR and CDR2 SFDVKD. V trimming: 4 bases; J trimming: 1 base; junction bases outside the gene matches: 6. The CDR3 is 16 residues long. Here the CDR3 reads CATSDHTSGRTDTQYF. DNA of the CDR3: TGTGCCACCAGTGACCACACTAGCGGCCGCACAGATACGCAGTATTTT.